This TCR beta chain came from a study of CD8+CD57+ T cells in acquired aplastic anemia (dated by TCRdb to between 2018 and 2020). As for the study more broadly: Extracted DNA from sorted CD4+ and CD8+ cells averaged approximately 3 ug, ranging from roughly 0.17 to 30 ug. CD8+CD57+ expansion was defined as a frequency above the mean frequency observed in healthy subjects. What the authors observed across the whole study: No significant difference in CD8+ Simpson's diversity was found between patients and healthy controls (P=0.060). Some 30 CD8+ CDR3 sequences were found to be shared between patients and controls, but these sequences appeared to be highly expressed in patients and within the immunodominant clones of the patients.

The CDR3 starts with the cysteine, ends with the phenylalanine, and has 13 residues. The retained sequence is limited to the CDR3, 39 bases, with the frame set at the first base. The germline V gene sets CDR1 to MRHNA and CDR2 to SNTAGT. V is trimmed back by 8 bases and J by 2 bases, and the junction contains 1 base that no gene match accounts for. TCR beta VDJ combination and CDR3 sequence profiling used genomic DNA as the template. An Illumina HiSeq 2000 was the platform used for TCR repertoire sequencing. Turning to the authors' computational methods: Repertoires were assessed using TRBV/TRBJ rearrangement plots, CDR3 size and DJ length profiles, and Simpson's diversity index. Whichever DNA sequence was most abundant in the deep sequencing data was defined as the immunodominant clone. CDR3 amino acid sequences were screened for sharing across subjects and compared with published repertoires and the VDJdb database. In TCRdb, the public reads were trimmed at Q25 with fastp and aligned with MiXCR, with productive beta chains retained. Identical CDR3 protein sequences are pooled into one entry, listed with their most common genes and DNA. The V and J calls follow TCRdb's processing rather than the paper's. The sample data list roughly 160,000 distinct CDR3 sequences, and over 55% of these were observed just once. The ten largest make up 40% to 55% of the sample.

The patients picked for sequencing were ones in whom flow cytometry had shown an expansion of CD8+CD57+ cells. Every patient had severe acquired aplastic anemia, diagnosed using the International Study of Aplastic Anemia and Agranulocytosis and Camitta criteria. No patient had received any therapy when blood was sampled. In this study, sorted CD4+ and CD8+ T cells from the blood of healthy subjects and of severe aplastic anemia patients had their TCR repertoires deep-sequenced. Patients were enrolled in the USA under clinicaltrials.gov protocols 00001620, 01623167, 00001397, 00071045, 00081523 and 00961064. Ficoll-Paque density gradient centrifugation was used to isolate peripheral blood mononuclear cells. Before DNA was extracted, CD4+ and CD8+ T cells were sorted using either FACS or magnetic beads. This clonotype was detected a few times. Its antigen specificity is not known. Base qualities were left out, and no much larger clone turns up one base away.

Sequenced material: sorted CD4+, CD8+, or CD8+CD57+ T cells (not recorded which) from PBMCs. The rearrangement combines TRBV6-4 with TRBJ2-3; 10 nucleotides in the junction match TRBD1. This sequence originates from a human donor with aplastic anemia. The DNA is TGTGCCAGCGGACAGGGGGTCACAGATACGCAGTATTTT. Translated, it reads CASGQGVTDTQYF.